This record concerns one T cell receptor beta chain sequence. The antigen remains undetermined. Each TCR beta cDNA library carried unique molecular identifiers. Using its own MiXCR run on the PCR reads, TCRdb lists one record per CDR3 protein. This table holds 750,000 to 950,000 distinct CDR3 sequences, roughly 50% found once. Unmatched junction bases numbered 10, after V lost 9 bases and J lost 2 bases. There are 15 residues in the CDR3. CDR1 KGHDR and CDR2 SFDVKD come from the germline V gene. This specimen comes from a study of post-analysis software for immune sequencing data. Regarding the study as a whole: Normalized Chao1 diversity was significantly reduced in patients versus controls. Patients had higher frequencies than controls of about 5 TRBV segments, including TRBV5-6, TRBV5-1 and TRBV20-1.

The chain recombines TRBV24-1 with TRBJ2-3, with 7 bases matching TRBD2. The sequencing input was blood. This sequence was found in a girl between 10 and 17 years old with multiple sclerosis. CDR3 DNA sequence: TGTGCCACCGCCTCGGGGGGTGTGAACACAGATACGCAGTATTTT. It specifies CATASGGVNTDTQYF.